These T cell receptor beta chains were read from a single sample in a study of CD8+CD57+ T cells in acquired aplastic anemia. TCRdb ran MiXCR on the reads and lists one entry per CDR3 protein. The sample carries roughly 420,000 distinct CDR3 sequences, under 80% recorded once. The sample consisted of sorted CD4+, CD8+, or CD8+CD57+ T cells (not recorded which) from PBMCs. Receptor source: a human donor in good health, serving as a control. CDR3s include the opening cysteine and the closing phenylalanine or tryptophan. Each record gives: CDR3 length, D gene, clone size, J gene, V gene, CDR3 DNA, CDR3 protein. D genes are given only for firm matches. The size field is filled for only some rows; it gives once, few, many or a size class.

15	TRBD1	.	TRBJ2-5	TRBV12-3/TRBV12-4	TGTGCCAGCAGCTACGGACAGGGCCCCCAAGAGACCCAGTACTTC	CASSYGQGPQETQYF
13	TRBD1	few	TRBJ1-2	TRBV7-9	TGTGCCAGCAGGGGACAGGGGGCGTATGGCTACACCTTC	CASRGQGAYGYTF
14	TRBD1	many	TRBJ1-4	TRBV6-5	TGTGCCAGCAGTTATGACAGGGAGGGTGAAAAACTGTTTTTT	CASSYDREGEKLFF
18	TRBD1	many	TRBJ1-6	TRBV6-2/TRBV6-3	TGTGCCAGCAGTTACGAAAACCGGGACAGGTTCTATAATTCACCCCTCCACTTT	CASSYENRDRFYNSPLHF
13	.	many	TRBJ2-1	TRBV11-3	TGTGCCAGCAGCTTAGGCCCCACGCTACGGCAGTTCTTC	CASSLGPTLRQFF
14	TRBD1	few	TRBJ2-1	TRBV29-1	TGCAGTTCAACCGGGACAGGGGTCTACAATGAGCAGTTCTTC	CSSTGTGVYNEQFF
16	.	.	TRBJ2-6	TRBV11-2	TGTGCCAGCAGCCTTAGACCGAGCTCTGGGGCCAACGTCCTGACTTTC	CASSLRPSSGANVLTF
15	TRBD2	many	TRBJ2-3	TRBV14	TGTGCCAGCAGCCAAGTAGGCGGGGGGATGGATACGCAGTATTTT	CASSQVGGGMDTQYF
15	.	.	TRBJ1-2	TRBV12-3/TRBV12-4	TGTGCCAGCAGCCCCTCGGGACTGGTTAACTATGGCTACACCTTC	CASSPSGLVNYGYTF
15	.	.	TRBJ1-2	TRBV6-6	TGTGCCAGCAGTTATCGGCCCCACAATTCCTATGGCTACACCTTC	CASSYRPHNSYGYTF
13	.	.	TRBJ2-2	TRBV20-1	TGCAGTGCTAGGCAGGGGGGGGGCGCGAAGCTGTTTTTT	CSARQGGGAKLFF
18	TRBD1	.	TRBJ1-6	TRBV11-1	TGTGCCAGCAGCTTAGGGCCGGGACAGGGTTCTTATAATTCACCCCTCCACTTT	CASSLGPGQGSYNSPLHF
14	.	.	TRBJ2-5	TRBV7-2	TGTGCCAGCAGCGAAGATAGGCGGCTGGAGCGCCAGAGCTTC	CASSEDRRLERQSF
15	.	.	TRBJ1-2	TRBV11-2	TGTGCCAGCAGCTCCCACGGTGGGGGAAACTATGGCTACACCTTC	CASSSHGGGNYGYTF
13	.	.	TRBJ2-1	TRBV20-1	TGCAGCGTTAGTTGCAGCGGTTACACAGAGCAGTTCTTC	CSVSCSGYTEQFF
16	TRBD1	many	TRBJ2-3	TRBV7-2	TGTGCCAGCAGCTTAGACGGGACAGGGACCCCAGATACGCAGTATTTT	CASSLDGTGTPDTQYF
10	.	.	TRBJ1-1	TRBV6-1	TGTGCCAGCAAAACTTCTGAAGCTTTCTTT	CASKTSEAFF
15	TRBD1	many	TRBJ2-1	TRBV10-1	TGCGCCAGCAATTCTCCGGGACAGGGGGCGGATGAGCAGTTCTTC	CASNSPGQGADEQFF
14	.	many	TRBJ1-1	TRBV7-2	TGTGCCAGCAGCTTAGTTGGGGAGAGCACTGAAGCTTTCTTT	CASSLVGESTEAFF
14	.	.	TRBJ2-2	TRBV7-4	TGTGCTAGTGGTTTTCCCCTACCCACCGGGGAGCTGTTTTTT	CASGFPLPTGELFF